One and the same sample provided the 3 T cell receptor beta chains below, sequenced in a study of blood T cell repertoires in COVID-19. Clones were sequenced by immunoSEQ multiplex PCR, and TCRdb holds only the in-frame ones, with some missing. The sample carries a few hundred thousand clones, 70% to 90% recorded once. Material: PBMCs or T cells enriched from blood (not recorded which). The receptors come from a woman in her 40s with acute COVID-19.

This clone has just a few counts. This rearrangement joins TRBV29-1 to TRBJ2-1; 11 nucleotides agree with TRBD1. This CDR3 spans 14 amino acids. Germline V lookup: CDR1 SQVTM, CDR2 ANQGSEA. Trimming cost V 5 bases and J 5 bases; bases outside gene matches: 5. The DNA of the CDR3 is TGCAGCGTTCGGGACAGGGGGTTTGACAATGAGCAGTTCTTC. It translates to CSVRDRGFDNEQFF.

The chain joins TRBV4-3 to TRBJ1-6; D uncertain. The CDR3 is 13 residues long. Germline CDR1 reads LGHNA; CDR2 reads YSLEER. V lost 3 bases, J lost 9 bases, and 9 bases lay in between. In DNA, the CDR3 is TGCGCCAGCAGCCAGGACTTGGGTTCACCCCTCCACTTT. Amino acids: CASSQDLGSPLHF.

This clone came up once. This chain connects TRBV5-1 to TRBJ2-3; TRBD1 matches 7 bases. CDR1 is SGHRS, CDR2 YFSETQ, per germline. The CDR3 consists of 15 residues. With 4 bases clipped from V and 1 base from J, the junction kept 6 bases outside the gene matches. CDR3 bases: TGCGCCAGCAGCCAAGACAGGGTCGGCACAGATACGCAGTATTTT. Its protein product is CASSQDRVGTDTQYF.